These 15 T cell receptor beta chains were all obtained from the same sample, sequenced in a study of blood T cells in healthy people across ages. A J-beta primer mix and a sample-barcoded 5' primer were used in a second PCR of about 7 to 12 cycles. TCRdb re-called the 5' RACE reads through MiXCR, storing one row per CDR3 protein. The sample consists of 950,000 to 1,200,000 distinct CDR3 sequences, more than 30% of them appearing once. The sequencing sample was made of blood. These receptors were collected from a man aged 18 to 29 in good health.

Concerning this clonotype itself: Relative to the germline gene, one junction end is altered; a read error may explain this. The chain joins TRBV12-3 or TRBV12-4 to TRBJ1-5; TRBD1 matches at 11 bases. The CDR3 extends over 14 amino acids. CDR3 in amino acids: CASSPGTGGQTQHF. The DNA for the CDR3 is TGTGCCAGCAGTCCCGGGACAGGGGGTCAGACCCAGCATTTT.

The V and J genes are TRBV21-1 and TRBJ1-1. TRBV21-1 is an annotated pseudogene. This CDR3 comprises 19 residues. CDR3 in DNA: TGTGCCAGCAGCTCCCCGGGCCTCCCTCATAGGGTGGCGAACACTGAAGCTTTCTTT. This codes for CASSSPGLPHRVANTEAFF.

This rearrangement joins TRBV5-1 to TRBJ2-7; tentatively, D is TRBD1 (5 bases). Trimming left V 7 bases short and J 1 base short, with 15 bases between. The germline V gene has CDR1 SGHRS and CDR2 YFSETQ. The CDR3 has 14 residues. The CDR3 region has the DNA TGCGCCAGCTCTGGACACCCAATGTCCTACGAGCAGTACTTC. Translation gives CASSGHPMSYEQYF.

The chain has TRBV7-2 and TRBJ1-1, with D unclear. Germline V gives CDR1 SGHTA, CDR2 FQGNSA. This CDR3 has 13 residues. Trimming pared 5 bases from V and 3 bases from J, leaving 10 bases between. For the CDR3, the DNA is TGTGCCAGCAGCCCGACCTTTGACACTGAAGCTTTCTTT. Its translation is CASSPTFDTEAFF.

The chain has TRBV20-1 and TRBJ2-7, with 8 bases identical to TRBD1. CDR1 and CDR2 (germline): DFQATT, SNEGSKA (reference sequence). CDR3 size: 15 residues. The V segment lost 1 base and the J segment 5 bases; nucleotides outside the gene matches: 10. As DNA, the CDR3 is TGCAGTGCTAGAGTTTCAAGACAGGGGCTTAACGAGCAGTACTTC. Translated, it gives CSARVSRQGLNEQYF.

This clonotype came up many times. The V and J genes are TRBV27 and TRBJ1-5; 9 bases are a match to TRBD1. The CDR3 covers 15 residues. Germline CDR1 is MNHEY and CDR2 is SMNVEV (reference sequence). V shed 5 bases and J 2 bases; nucleotides not matched to a gene: 4. The CDR3 nucleotides read TGTGCCAGCAGTCCACGGACAGGGGGCAATCAGCCCCAGCATTTT. It codes for CASSPRTGGNQPQHF.

V usage is TRBV7-2 and J usage is TRBJ1-5, with TRBD1 matching 7 bases. The CDR3 contains 15 residues. The germline CDR1 and CDR2 sequences are SGHTA and FQGNSA. V was clipped by 2 bases and J by 2 bases; unmatched bases: 3. The CDR3 spells CASSLYTGGNQPQHF. The CDR3 nucleotides read TGTGCCAGCAGCTTATATACAGGGGGCAATCAGCCCCAGCATTTT.

The chain links TRBV2 to TRBJ1-4; unclear D gene. Germline V gene lookup returns CDR1 SNHLY and CDR2 FYNNEI. Trimming shortened V by 5 bases and J by 6 bases, and 16 bases separated the two germline ends. CDR3 length equals 15 residues. The CDR3 sequence is CASSLLGGEDEKLFF. Here the CDR3 DNA reads TGTGCCAGCAGTCTACTGGGTGGGGAGGATGAAAAACTGTTTTTT.

This chain uses TRBV3-1 with TRBJ1-2, with D uncertain. The V gene lost 0 bases and the J gene lost 5 bases, with 13 bases spanning the gap. Germline V lookup: CDR1 LGHDT, CDR2 YNNKEL (reference sequence). The CDR3 contains 15 residues. The CDR3 DNA is TGTGCCAGCAGCCAAGATAGTTCGGGAGGATATGGCTACACCTTC. This translates into CASSQDSSGGYGYTF. Full variable domain (missing parts from reference TRBV3-1 and TRBJ1-2): DTAVSQTPKYLVTQMGNDKSIKCEQNLGHDTMYWYKQDSKKFLKIMFSYNNKELIINETVPNRFSPKSPDKAHLNLHINSLELGDSAVYFCASSQDSSGGYGYTFGSGTRLTVV.

The genes are TRBV3-1 and TRBJ2-4; D is uncertain. CDR1 is LGHDT and CDR2 is YNNKEL in the germline V gene (reference sequence). The CDR3 sequence is 17 residues long. The V and J ends lost 0 bases and 3 bases respectively, with 15 bases between them. This CDR3 is CASSQDPGPPGKNIQYF. The CDR3 bases are TGTGCCAGCAGCCAAGATCCCGGACCCCCGGGCAAAAACATTCAGTACTTC.

This clonotype was observed a few times. V gene TRBV9 combines with J gene TRBJ2-7, with 8 bases identical to TRBD2. CDR3 length equals 15 residues. J lost 0 bases, V lost 4 bases, and 6 bases had no gene match. CDR1 and CDR2 from the germline V gene are SGDLS and YYNGEE. The CDR3 protein is CASSLYSGDSYEQYF. DNA for the CDR3: TGTGCCAGCAGCCTATATAGCGGGGACTCCTACGAGCAGTACTTC.

V is TRBV12-5 and J is TRBJ1-2; no definite D call. Per germline, CDR1 LGHNT and CDR2 FRNRAP. V was trimmed by 1 base and J by 0 bases, leaving 9 bases between them. The CDR3 length is 15 residues. The chain's CDR3 is CASGLGAVTNYGYTF. The CDR3 nucleotides are TGTGCTAGTGGTTTGGGGGCAGTTACTAACTATGGCTACACCTTC.

This chain's CDR3 is CAWSQSNYGYTF. DNA of the CDR3: TGTGCCTGGAGTCAAAGTAACTATGGCTACACCTTC. The chain links TRBV30 to TRBJ1-2; D remains unclear. The V end was cut by 2 bases, the J end by 1 base, with 5 bases between. CDR1 is GTSNPN and CDR2 is SVGIG in the germline V gene (reference sequence). This CDR3 region has 12 residues.

This clonotype has only a few counts. The chain combines TRBV6-2 or TRBV6-3 with TRBJ2-1, with 9 positions matching TRBD1. Germline lookup yields CDR1 MNHEY and CDR2 SVGEGT. The ends lost 6 bases at V and 5 bases at J; junction bases unmatched: 2. The CDR3 loop spans 13 amino acids. DNA for the CDR3: TGTGCCAGCAGGGGACAGGGCCACAATGAGCAGTTCTTC. Amino acid sequence: CASRGQGHNEQFF.

This clonotype was seen a handful of times. CDR3 in DNA: TGCGCCAGCAGCCAAGGAGAGCTCCGTATTGTCGGAGAAGGCGTTTGGATGAACACTGAAGCTTTCTTT. Protein product: CASSQGELRIVGEGVWMNTEAFF. The gene calls are TRBV4-3 and TRBJ1-1, with D unresolved. The V gene lost 1 base and the J gene lost 0 bases, with 33 bases spanning the gap. The CDR3 sequence is 23 residues long. Germline lookup yields CDR1 LGHNA and CDR2 YSLEER.